This T cell receptor beta chain was sequenced in a study of cytomegalovirus exposure and HLA in healthy donors. Study overall: Researchers found that about 82% of almost 400 genotyped donors fell within the Caucasian-associated ancestry cluster.

The PCR made use of 60 Vbeta and 13 Jbeta primers. Clones were read by immunoSEQ multiplex PCR, and TCRdb kept only the in-frame ones, dropping some. The sample holds about 170,000 clones; 80% are singletons and the top ten take approximately 6.8%. In nominal health when sampled, donors likely had unrecorded immune exposures nonetheless. Per germline, CDR1 SGHVS and CDR2 FQNEAQ. The CDR3 has 16 amino acids. In the case of this clone: The antigen is not known.

Study-wide results and caveats: When presence/absence was analysed, sequencing depth was taken to be roughly uniform across donors. V- and J-gene trimming of TCR beta was linked (in a later analysis) to a missense DCLRE1C variant.

The receptor's source is a man aged 25 to 45 in good health and CMV-seropositive. This chain uses TRBV7-8 with TRBJ2-5, with 10 bases identical to TRBD2. Near its end, the DNA agrees better with TRBJ2-7, so the J call may be wrong. The sequencing input was PBMCs. CDR3 in amino acids: CASSLSSGGGSYEQYF. CDR3 DNA sequence: TGTGCCAGCAGCTTAAGCAGCGGGGGGGGCTCCTACGAGCAGTACTTC.